What follows are 16 T cell receptor beta chains derived from one specimen sequenced in a study of cytomegalovirus exposure and HLA in healthy donors. Both 60 Vbeta primers and 13 Jbeta primers went into the PCR. Profiling relied on immunoSEQ multiplex PCR, and the TCRdb table lists in-frame clones only, not all of them. This table holds under 200,000 clones, less than 90% found once. The source material was PBMCs. The receptors originated from a man aged 18 to 29 in good health and CMV-seronegative.

This clone came up a few times. The rearrangement uses TRBV2 and TRBJ1-2, with a weak D call TRBD1 (5 bases). Germline CDR1 SNHLY, CDR2 FYNNEI. This CDR3 region has 17 residues. Trimming removed 7 bases at V and 4 bases at J, with 25 bases between. This chain's CDR3 is CASTPRARRDSSYGYTF. The CDR3 coding sequence is TGTGCCAGCACTCCAAGGGCTCGCCGGGACTCTAGCTATGGCTACACCTTC.

CDR3 nucleotides: TGTGCCAGCAGCTTAGCTTTAGGGGACTCATATGGCTACACCTTC. Its protein product is CASSLALGDSYGYTF. The gene calls are TRBV7-8 and TRBJ1-2, with a possible D match to TRBD1 (5 bases). Trimming left V 0 bases short and J 5 bases short, with 13 bases between. This CDR3 comprises 15 residues. Germline V CDR1 and CDR2: SGHVS, FQNEAQ.

This clone occurred once. V is TRBV27 and J is TRBJ2-5; tentative D call: TRBD1 (5 bases). Germline values: CDR1 MNHEY, CDR2 SMNVEV (reference sequence). This CDR3 contains 16 residues. Trimming removed 3 bases from V and 5 bases from J, with 19 bases in between. Here the CDR3 DNA reads TGTGCCAGCAGTTTCTCTCCCCAGGGTGGTGGTGAGACCCAGTACTTC. Translation: CASSFSPQGGGETQYF.

V gene TRBV2 combines with J gene TRBJ1-2; 8 positions agree with TRBD1. The CDR3 has 14 amino acids. With 7 bases clipped from V and 6 bases from J, the junction kept 10 bases outside the gene matches. The germline V gene encodes CDR1 SNHLY and CDR2 FYNNEI. CDR3 DNA sequence: TGTGCCAGCACCTGGGACAGGCCGGGGCATGGCTACACCTTC. The encoded protein is CASTWDRPGHGYTF. Full variable domain (outside the CDR3, taken from reference TRBV2 and TRBJ1-2): EPEVTQTPSHQVTQMGQEVILRCVPISNHLYFYWYRQILGQKVEFLVSFYNNEISEKSEIFDDQFSVERPDGSNFTLKIRSTKLEDSAMYFCASTWDRPGHGYTFGSGTRLTVV.

This chain connects TRBV11-2 to TRBJ2-3; maybe TRBD1 (6 bases). The CDR3 runs 15 residues. Germline values: CDR1 SGHAT, CDR2 FQNNGV. V lost 1 base and J 6 bases, leaving 14 bases between the germline ends. The DNA of the CDR3 is TGTGCCAGCAGCTTAGCCCACAGGGATGGGGATACGCAGTATTTT. Residues: CASSLAHRDGDTQYF. Together with reference TRBV11-2 and TRBJ2-3, the CDR3 gives the full variable domain: EAGVAQSPRYKIIEKRQSVAFWCNPISGHATLYWYQQILGQGPKLLIQFQNNGVVDDSQLPKDRFSAERLKGVDSTLKIQPAKLEDSAVYLCASSLAHRDGDTQYFGPGTRLTVL.

J is TRBJ1-4 and V is TRBV4-1; D gene uncertain. Between the trimmed V and J ends, which lost 6 bases and 8 bases, there was a span of 19 bases. Germline lookup yields CDR1 MGHRA and CDR2 YSYEKL. The CDR3 covers 15 residues. CDR3 bases: TGCGCCAGCAGTCTGGGCCGTGGTATTAGAGAAAAACTGTTTTTT. Its translation is CASSLGRGIREKLFF.

This sequence joins TRBV6-5 and TRBJ2-1, with TRBD2 matching over 8 bases. The germline CDR1 and CDR2 sequences are MNHEY and SVGAGI. J gave up 5 bases and V 7 bases, and 10 bases lay outside the gene matches. The CDR3 loop spans 15 amino acids. The CDR3 is CASNSGGANNNEQFF. The CDR3 region has the DNA TGTGCCAGCAACTCGGGGGGGGCCAATAACAATGAGCAGTTCTTC.

V gene TRBV2 combines with J gene TRBJ1-2, with D perhaps TRBD1 (5 bases). V was pared by 6 bases and J by 6 bases, with 8 bases between. Germline V gene lookup returns CDR1 SNHLY and CDR2 FYNNEI. There are 11 residues in the CDR3. The CDR3 sequence: CASRARDGYTF. As DNA, the CDR3 is TGTGCCAGCAGAGCCAGGGATGGCTACACCTTC.

This chain connects TRBV7-9 to TRBJ1-2; TRBD1 is a possible D gene (5 bases). This CDR3 has 11 amino acids. The germline V gene encodes CDR1 SEHNR and CDR2 FQNEAQ (reference sequence). Trimming left V 4 bases short and J 9 bases short, with 9 bases between. The CDR3, as DNA: TGTGCCAGCAGCTCTTCAGGGAGCTACACCTTC. Residues: CASSSSGSYTF.

This chain uses TRBV18 with TRBJ2-5; no firm D call. The V end was cut by 6 bases, the J end by 2 bases, with 13 bases between. Germline V gene lookup returns CDR1 KGHSH and CDR2 LQKENI. The length of the CDR3 is 14 residues. CDR3 amino acids: CASSPLAIQETQYF. As DNA, the CDR3 is TGTGCCAGCTCGCCTCTTGCGATTCAAGAGACCCAGTACTTC.

V gene TRBV28 combines with J gene TRBJ2-2; possibly TRBD1 for D (6 bases). Looked up from germline, CDR1 is MDHEN and CDR2 is SYDVKM. V shed 6 bases and J shed 2 bases, with 16 bases lying between them. This CDR3 has 16 amino acids. CDR3 sequence: CASSPPRGPNTGELFF. CDR3 coding DNA: TGTGCCAGCAGCCCCCCCAGGGGTCCTAACACCGGGGAGCTGTTTTTT.

The rearrangement joins TRBV2 to TRBJ1-2; 9 nucleotides line up with TRBD1. The CDR3 sequence is 14 residues long. J lost 6 bases, V lost 5 bases, and 7 bases had no gene match. The germline V gene has CDR1 SNHLY and CDR2 FYNNEI. The DNA of the CDR3 is TGTGCCAGCAGTCAATCCGGGACAGGGAATGGCTACACCTTC. Protein sequence: CASSQSGTGNGYTF.

Worth noting for this clone: The junction departs from germline at one end; a sequencing error may be responsible. CDR3 coding DNA: TGTTCCAGCAGCTTAGTTGGCCCCTACGAGCAGTACTTC. Protein product: CSSSLVGPYEQYF. This chain connects TRBV7-9 to TRBJ2-7; D not resolved. The V gene's germline CDR1 is SEHNR and CDR2 FQNEAQ (reference sequence). The CDR3 spans 13 residues.

V gene TRBV7-2 combines with J gene TRBJ1-1; possible D gene TRBD1, 5 bases. This CDR3 is 14 amino acids long. V was clipped by 6 bases and J by 0 bases, with 11 bases between them. CDR1 SGHTA and CDR2 FQGNSA come from the germline V gene. CDR3 residues: CASRPGGVNTEAFF. CDR3 nucleotide sequence: TGTGCCAGCAGACCGGGGGGGGTGAACACTGAAGCTTTCTTT.

V and J are TRBV2 and TRBJ2-7; D is perhaps TRBD2 (6 bases). Trimming took 4 bases from V and 6 from J, leaving 16 bases between them. CDR1 SNHLY and CDR2 FYNNEI come from the germline V gene. The CDR3 loop spans 14 amino acids. The CDR3 reads CASSAWRAAGEQYF. The DNA for the CDR3 is TGTGCCAGCAGTGCGTGGAGGGCAGCGGGCGAGCAGTACTTC. The full variable domain, its missing parts supplied by reference TRBV2 and TRBJ2-7, is EPEVTQTPSHQVTQMGQEVILRCVPISNHLYFYWYRQILGQKVEFLVSFYNNEISEKSEIFDDQFSVERPDGSNFTLKIRSTKLEDSAMYFCASSAWRAAGEQYFGPGTRLTVT.

The CDR3 bases are TGCGCCAGCAGCGTCGGGACACGAAATGAAAAACTGTTTTTT. It is translated as CASSVGTRNEKLFF. The gene calls are TRBV5-1 and TRBJ1-4, with a weak D call TRBD1 (6 bases). The germline V gene has CDR1 SGHRS and CDR2 YFSETQ. This CDR3 region has 14 residues. Deletions cut 4 bases from V and 5 bases from J, with 12 bases between.